These 20 T cell receptor beta chains originate from one sample sequenced in a study of blood T cells in healthy people across ages. The use of a sample-barcoded 5' primer and a J-beta primer mix characterized a second PCR of roughly 7 to 11 cycles. MiXCR was run by TCRdb on the 5' RACE reads, yielding one entry per CDR3 protein. The sample lists hundreds of thousands of distinct CDR3 sequences; 50% to 60% were seen once. The specimen was blood. The receptors come from a man in his fifties or sixties in good health.

The J gene is TRBJ2-4, the V gene TRBV6-2 or TRBV6-3; maybe TRBD2 (6 bases). The J call may be faulty, since TRBJ2-7 better matches the DNA end. This CDR3 is built from 13 residues. Germline V gene data show CDR1 as MNHEY and CDR2 as SVGEGT. The CDR3 loop is CASSDGGSYEQYF. In DNA, the CDR3 is TGTGCCAGCAGTGACGGGGGAAGTTACGAGCAGTACTTC.

This clonotype was seen ten or more times. This chain connects TRBV12-3 or TRBV12-4 to TRBJ2-5; 8 bases align to TRBD2. V shed 6 bases, J shed 6 bases, and the junction held 12 bases outside the gene matches. CDR3 length: 15 residues. The DNA for the CDR3 is TGTGCCAGCAGAAGTTATCGAGCGGGGGAGAAGACCCAGTACTTC. Protein product: CASRSYRAGEKTQYF.

This clonotype occurred a few times. V is TRBV20-1 and J is TRBJ1-2; possibly TRBD1 for D (5 bases). The germline gives CDR1 DFQATT, CDR2 SNEGSKA (reference sequence). V was pared by 3 bases and J by 2 bases, with 19 bases between. The CDR3 has 16 amino acids. The CDR3 region has the DNA TGCAGTGCTAGGAGGGACGGCTCAACCAACAACTATGGCTACACCTTC. Its translation: CSARRDGSTNNYGYTF.

Only a few counts were recorded for this clonotype. The chain couples TRBV18 to TRBJ2-7; TRBD2 agrees at 10 bases. The CDR3 is 16 residues long. Trimming at V came to 0 bases and at J to 7 bases, leaving 9 bases not matched to a gene. Germline CDR1 reads KGHSH; CDR2 reads LQKENI. CDR3 bases: TGTGCCAGCTCACCACCGTCTAGCGGGGGTTCGCGGGAGCAGTACTTC. The encoded protein is CASSPPSSGGSREQYF.

This clonotype was counted only a few times. V is TRBV30 and J is TRBJ1-1, with 7 bases matching TRBD1. CDR1 and CDR2 from the germline V gene are GTSNPN and SVGIG (reference sequence). The length of the CDR3 is 15 residues. Germline trimming cut 0 bases from V and 1 base from J; bases unmatched to any gene: 5. CDR3 residues: CAWSVRAGGNTEAFF. The CDR3 DNA follows: TGTGCCTGGAGTGTACGGGCAGGGGGGAACACTGAAGCTTTCTTT.

This clonotype showed up just a few times. The chain is built from TRBV20-1 and TRBJ2-5; TRBD2 matches at 7 bases. There are 15 residues in the CDR3. With 3 bases clipped from V and 2 bases from J, the junction kept 9 bases outside the gene matches. CDR1 and CDR2 (germline): DFQATT, SNEGSKA (reference sequence). CDR3 bases: TGCAGTGCTAGCCGGTCTAGCGGTGTGCAAGAGACCCAGTACTTC. Protein product: CSASRSSGVQETQYF.

The chain carries TRBV7-8 and TRBJ2-1, with TRBD2 matching 11 bases. V gave up 5 bases and J gave up 8 bases; unmatched junction bases: 17. The CDR3 has 18 residues. The V gene's germline CDR1 is SGHVS and CDR2 FQNEAQ. DNA for the CDR3: TGTGCCAGCAGCGAAGGGAGGATAGCGGGAGGGCCCGGCGATGAGCAGTTCTTC. Translating it yields CASSEGRIAGGPGDEQFF.

This CDR3 reads CASSSQENEQYF. In DNA, the CDR3 is TGTGCCAGCAGTTCCCAAGAGAACGAGCAGTACTTC. This chain connects TRBV6-5 to TRBJ2-7; no reliable D call. The V and J ends lost 4 bases and 5 bases respectively, with 9 bases between them. The CDR3 loop spans 12 amino acids. Germline V gives CDR1 MNHEY, CDR2 SVGAGI.

The rearrangement joins TRBV4-2 to TRBJ1-2; D gene unclear. Trimming cost V 1 base and J 6 bases, with 18 bases left between them. This CDR3 region has 16 residues. CDR1 and CDR2 (germline): LGHNA, YNFKEQ. Here the CDR3 reads CASSQGFTAEVDGYTF. Written as DNA, the CDR3 is TGTGCCAGCAGCCAAGGATTCACCGCCGAAGTTGATGGCTACACCTTC.

This clonotype was observed a few times. The chain combines TRBV9 with TRBJ2-7; possibly TRBD1 for D (6 bases). In germline, CDR1 is SGDLS, CDR2 YYNGEE. V lost 0 bases and J lost 2, with 12 bases in between. This CDR3 has 15 residues. CDR3 bases: TGTGCCAGCAGCGTAGGGGACACCCACACCTACGAGCAGTACTTC. Translation gives CASSVGDTHTYEQYF.

This chain uses TRBV3-1 with TRBJ1-2; D unclear. V lost 1 base and J lost 8, with 5 bases in between. The length of the CDR3 is 11 residues. The V gene's germline CDR1 is LGHDT and CDR2 YNNKEL (reference sequence). The CDR3 DNA reads TGTGCCAGCAGCCAAGCCGAAGGCTACACCTTC. Its protein is CASSQAEGYTF.

This clonotype was counted a few times. V gene TRBV20-1 combines with J gene TRBJ2-3, with D perhaps TRBD2 (6 bases). V gave up 8 bases and J gave up 6 bases, with 15 bases separating them. The CDR3 runs to 12 residues. Germline CDR1 DFQATT, CDR2 SNEGSKA (reference sequence). The chain's CDR3 is CSTVEGSDTQYF. DNA of the CDR3: TGCAGTACTGTGGAGGGCAGCGATACGCAGTATTTT.

This clonotype was seen a few times. V is TRBV4-3 and J is TRBJ2-5, with TRBD2 identical over 8 bases. Trimming at V came to 1 base and at J to 5 bases, leaving 18 bases not matched to a gene. CDR3 size: 19 residues. The germline CDR1 and CDR2 sequences are LGHNA and YSLEER. CDR3 nucleotide sequence: TGCGCCAGCAGCCAAGTTTTTTCCAGCGGGAGTTTCCCACGGGAGACCCAGTACTTC. This translates into CASSQVFSSGSFPRETQYF.

The table lists this clonotype with a few counts. J is TRBJ2-3 and V is TRBV7-2; D gene uncertain. V was clipped by 4 bases and J by 10 bases, with 15 bases between them. The CDR3 consists of 13 residues. Germline assignment: CDR1 SGHTA and CDR2 FQGNSA. Here the CDR3 reads CASSSPNKGPQYF. For the CDR3, the DNA is TGTGCCAGCAGCTCCCCCAATAAAGGTCCGCAGTATTTT.

This chain links TRBV20-1 with TRBJ1-2; TRBD1 matches at 7 bases. Per the germline V gene, CDR1 is DFQATT and CDR2 is SNEGSKA (reference sequence). The CDR3 totals 15 residues. The ends lost 3 bases at V and 8 bases at J; junction bases unmatched: 15. The CDR3 is CSARIRVLTGRGYTF. The CDR3, as DNA: TGCAGTGCTAGGATTCGTGTCCTGACAGGGAGAGGCTACACCTTC.

This chain uses TRBV7-9 with TRBJ1-2; D is unresolved. Germline-derived CDR1 and CDR2 are SEHNR and FQNEAQ (reference sequence). CDR3 length: 14 amino acids. The V and J ends lost 8 bases and 4 bases respectively, with 17 bases between them. CDR3 sequence (DNA): TGTGCCAGCGCTACACCGGGTCTTCTCTATGGCTACACCTTC. Its translation: CASATPGLLYGYTF.

The DNA of the CDR3 is TGTGCCAGCAGCCATGCCGGGACACTGATTTATAATTCACCCCTCCACTTT. It is translated as CASSHAGTLIYNSPLHF. J is TRBJ1-6 and V is TRBV3-1; TRBD1 is a possible D gene (6 bases). This CDR3 comprises 17 residues. Germline values: CDR1 LGHDT, CDR2 YNNKEL (reference sequence). Trimming took off 3 bases at V and 4 bases at J, with 16 bases between the two ends.

A remark on this clonotype: A much bigger clone sits one base away, suggesting this may be a read error. The chain has TRBV20-1 and TRBJ1-5, with a possible D match to TRBD1 (6 bases). CDR3 length: 15 residues. Germline CDR1 is DFQATT and CDR2 is SNEGSKA (reference sequence). The CDR3 nucleotides read TGCACTGCTATTCTGCCAGGGGCGTTGAATCAGCCCCAGCATTTT. Protein product: CTAILPGALNQPQHF.

This clonotype was detected a few times. This chain connects TRBV29-1 to TRBJ2-7; TRBD1 matches 7 bases. The CDR3 covers 12 residues. Germline V gene sequence: CDR1 SQVTM, CDR2 ANQGSEA. V lost 1 base, J lost 5 bases, and 2 bases stayed unmatched. The CDR3 bases are TGCAGCGTTGAAGTAACAGGGGACGAGCAGTACTTC. Translation: CSVEVTGDEQYF.

The table lists this clonotype with a few counts. V and J are TRBV20-1 and TRBJ2-6, with 11 positions matching TRBD2. The CDR3 runs to 20 residues. The V and J ends lost 2 bases and 0 bases, in that order; junction bases with no gene match: 12. The V gene's germline CDR1 is DFQATT and CDR2 SNEGSKA (reference sequence). As DNA, the CDR3 is TGCAGTGCTAGACACTCACCGGGACTAGCGGTTTACTCTGGGGCCAACGTCCTGACTTTC. Protein sequence: CSARHSPGLAVYSGANVLTF.